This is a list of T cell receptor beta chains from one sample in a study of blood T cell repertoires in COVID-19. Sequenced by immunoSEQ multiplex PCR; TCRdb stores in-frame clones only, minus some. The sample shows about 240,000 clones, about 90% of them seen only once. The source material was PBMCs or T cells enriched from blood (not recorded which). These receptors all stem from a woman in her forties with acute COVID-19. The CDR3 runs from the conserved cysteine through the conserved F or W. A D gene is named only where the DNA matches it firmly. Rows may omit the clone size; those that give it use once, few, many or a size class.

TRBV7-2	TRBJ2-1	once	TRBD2	CASSSGTSAKWEQFF	TGTGCCAGCAGCTCCGGGACTAGCGCGAAGTGGGAGCAGTTCTTC
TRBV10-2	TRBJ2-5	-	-	CASSEGNRAETQYF	TGCGCCAGCAGTGAGGGCAACAGGGCCGAGACCCAGTACTTC
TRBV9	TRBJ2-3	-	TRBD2	CASSVGFGLAGSDTQYF	TGTGCCAGCAGCGTCGGCTTCGGACTAGCGGGATCAGATACGCAGTATTTT
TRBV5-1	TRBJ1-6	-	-	CASSLDPGGGNSPLHF	TGCGCCAGCAGCTTGGATCCGGGGGGAGGTAATTCACCCCTCCACTTT
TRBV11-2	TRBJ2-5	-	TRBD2	CASSFRTSGIETQYF	TGTGCCAGCAGCTTCCGGACTAGCGGGATAGAGACCCAGTACTTC
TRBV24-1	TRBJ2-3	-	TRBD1	CATSDYTGDTDTQYF	TGTGCCACCAGTGATTACACAGGGGACACAGATACGCAGTATTTT
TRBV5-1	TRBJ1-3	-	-	CASSLGGGPSSGNTIYF	TGCGCCAGCAGCCTTGGGGGAGGGCCAAGCTCTGGAAACACCATATATTTT
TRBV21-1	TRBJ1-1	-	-	CASSKGWRQGARNTEAFF	TGTGCCAGCAGCAAAGGGTGGAGACAGGGGGCGAGGAACACTGAAGCTTTCTTT
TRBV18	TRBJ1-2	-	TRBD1	CASSPDRGYYGYTF	TGTGCCAGCTCACCAGACAGGGGGTATTATGGCTACACCTTC
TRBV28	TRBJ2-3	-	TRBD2	CASSFVAGTDTQYF	TGTGCCAGCAGTTTTGTAGCGGGAACAGATACGCAGTATTTT
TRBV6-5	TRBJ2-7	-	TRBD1	CASSYGTDTSYEQYF	TGTGCCAGCAGTTACGGGACAGATACCTCCTACGAGCAGTACTTC
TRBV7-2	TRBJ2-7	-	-	CASSLKFEASHEQYF	TGTGCCAGCAGCTTAAAGTTCGAGGCGAGCCACGAGCAGTACTTC
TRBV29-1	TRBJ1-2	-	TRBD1	CSVDRDRDSYTF	TGCAGCGTTGACCGGGACAGGGATTCCTACACCTTC
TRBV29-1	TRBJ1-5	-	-	CSVGLGGDSNQPQHF	TGCAGCGTTGGGCTAGGCGGGGATAGCAATCAGCCCCAGCATTTT
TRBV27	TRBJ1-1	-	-	CASSLSGGGTEAFF	TGTGCCAGCAGTTTATCCGGGGGAGGGACTGAAGCTTTCTTT
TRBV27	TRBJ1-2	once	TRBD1	CASSLLTGGSDGYTF	TGTGCCAGCAGTTTATTAACAGGGGGCTCGGATGGCTACACCTTC
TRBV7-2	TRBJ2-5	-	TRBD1	CASSTSPGGVWETQYF	TGTGCCAGCAGCACTAGTCCAGGGGGCGTGTGGGAGACCCAGTACTTC
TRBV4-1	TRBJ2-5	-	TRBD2	CASSQRPSGRGGETQYF	TGCGCCAGCAGCCAACGGCCTAGCGGGAGGGGAGGAGAGACCCAGTACTTC
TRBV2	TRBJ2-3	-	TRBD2	CASSSLLAGGGGTQYF	TGTGCCAGCAGTTCTCTACTAGCGGGAGGGGGTGGAACGCAGTATTTT
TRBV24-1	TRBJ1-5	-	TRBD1	CATSDSQGAGNQPQHF	TGTGCCACCAGTGACTCACAGGGGGCAGGGAATCAGCCCCAGCATTTT
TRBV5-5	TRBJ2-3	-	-	CASSPYRVSTDTQYF	TGTGCCAGCAGCCCATACAGGGTTAGCACAGATACGCAGTATTTT
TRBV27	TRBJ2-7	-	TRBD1	CASRREGTGGSYEQYF	TGTGCCAGCAGAAGAGAGGGGACAGGGGGATCCTACGAGCAGTACTTC
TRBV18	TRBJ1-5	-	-	CASSLGNREKNQPQHF	TGTGCCAGCTCACTTGGTAACAGGGAAAAAAATCAGCCCCAGCATTTT
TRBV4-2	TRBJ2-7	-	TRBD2	CASSQDPGLAGLREQYF	TGTGCCAGCAGCCAAGATCCGGGGCTAGCGGGACTGAGGGAGCAGTACTTC
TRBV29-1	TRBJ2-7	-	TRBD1	CSVEGTGEAYEQYF	TGCAGCGTTGAAGGGACAGGGGAAGCCTACGAGCAGTACTTC
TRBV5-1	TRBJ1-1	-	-	CASSSSGETEAFF	TGCGCCAGCAGCTCATCAGGGGAAACTGAAGCTTTCTTT
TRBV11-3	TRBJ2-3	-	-	CASSFSRSDTQYF	TGTGCCAGCAGCTTTTCGAGGTCAGATACGCAGTATTTT
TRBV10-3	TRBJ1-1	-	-	CAISDGIQGRTEAFF	TGTGCCATCAGTGACGGCATCCAGGGGAGAACTGAAGCTTTCTTT
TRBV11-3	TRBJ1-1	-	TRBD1	CASSLEGDREAFF	TGTGCCAGCAGCTTAGAGGGGGACAGGGAAGCTTTCTTT
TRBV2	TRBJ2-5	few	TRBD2	CASSGRGSGGETQYF	TGTGCCAGCAGTGGGCGCGGGAGCGGTGGAGAGACCCAGTACTTC
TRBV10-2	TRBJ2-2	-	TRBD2	CASSDRGKLAGVTGELFF	TGCGCCAGCAGTGACCGGGGCAAGCTAGCGGGAGTCACCGGGGAGCTGTTTTTT
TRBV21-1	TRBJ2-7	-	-	CASSKVLAGDSHEQYF	TGTGCCAGCAGCAAAGTCCTAGCGGGAGATTCGCATGAGCAGTACTTC
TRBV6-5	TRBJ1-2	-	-	CASQMPSRGYGYTF	TGTGCTTCCCAAATGCCGTCCAGGGGCTATGGCTACACCTTC
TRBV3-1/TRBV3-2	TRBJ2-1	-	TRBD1	CASSRPSGTGTYNEQFF	TGTGCCAGCAGCCGGCCGTCCGGGACAGGGACCTACAATGAGCAGTTCTTC
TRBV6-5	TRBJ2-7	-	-	CASSMVQEGEQYF	TGTGCCAGCAGTATGGTTCAGGAGGGCGAGCAGTACTTC
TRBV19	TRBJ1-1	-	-	CASSRDMNTEAFF	TGTGCCAGTAGTAGGGACATGAACACTGAAGCTTTCTTT
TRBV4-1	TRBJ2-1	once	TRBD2	CASSSQRELSYNEQFF	TGCGCCAGCAGCTCACAGCGGGAGCTCTCCTACAATGAGCAGTTCTTC
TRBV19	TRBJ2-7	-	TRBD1	CASSHDRGQSYEQYF	TGTGCCAGTAGTCACGACAGGGGGCAGTCCTACGAGCAGTACTTC
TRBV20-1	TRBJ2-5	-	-	CSALVRETQYF	TGCAGTGCTCTTGTTCGGGAGACCCAGTACTTC
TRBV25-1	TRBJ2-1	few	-	CASSERDGRNEQFF	TGTGCCAGCAGTGAGCGGGACGGTCGCAATGAGCAGTTCTTC